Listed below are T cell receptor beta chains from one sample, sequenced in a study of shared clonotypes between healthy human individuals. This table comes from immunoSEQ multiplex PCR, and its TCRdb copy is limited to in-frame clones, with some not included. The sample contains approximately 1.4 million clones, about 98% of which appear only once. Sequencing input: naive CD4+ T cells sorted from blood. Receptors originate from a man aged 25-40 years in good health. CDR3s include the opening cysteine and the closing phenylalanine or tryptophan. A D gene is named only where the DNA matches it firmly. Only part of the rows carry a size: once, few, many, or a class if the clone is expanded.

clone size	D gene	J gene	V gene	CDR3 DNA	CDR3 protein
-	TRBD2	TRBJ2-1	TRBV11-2	TGTGCCAGCAGCCCAGAAGCGGGAGGGCCCCGTTACAATGAGCAGTTCTTC	CASSPEAGGPRYNEQFF
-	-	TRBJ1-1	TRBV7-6	TGTGCCAGCAGCTTAGGTCAGGGGACTGAAGCTTTCTTT	CASSLGQGTEAFF
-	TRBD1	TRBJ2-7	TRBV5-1	TGCGCCAGCAGCCAATCCGGGACAGGGATTCACGAGCAGTACTTC	CASSQSGTGIHEQYF
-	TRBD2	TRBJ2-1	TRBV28	TGTGCCAGCCCGAAACCCTGTGCTCGGACTAGCGGGAGTAGGGATGAGCAGTTCTTC	CASPKPCARTSGSRDEQFF
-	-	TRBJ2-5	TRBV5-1	TGCGCCAGCAGCTTGGACGGGGCAAGAACCCAGTACTTC	CASSLDGARTQYF
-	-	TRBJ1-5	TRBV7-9	TGTGCCAGCAGCTTAGGAAATCAGCCCCAGCATTTT	CASSLGNQPQHF
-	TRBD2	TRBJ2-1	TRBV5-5	TGTGCCAGCAGCTTGGCGGTGCGGGAGTACTACAATGAGCAGTTCTTC	CASSLAVREYYNEQFF
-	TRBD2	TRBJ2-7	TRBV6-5	TGTGCCAGCAGTTACGCTGCCGGGACCGGACTAGTGCAGTACTTC	CASSYAAGTGLVQYF
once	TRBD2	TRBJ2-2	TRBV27	TGTGCCAGCAGATTAGCGGGAGGTGGGGGCACCGGGGAGCTGTTTTTT	CASRLAGGGGTGELFF
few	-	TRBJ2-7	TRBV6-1	TGTGCCAGCAGTGAATGGGGACATCAGATCGGAGCCGAGCAGTACTTC	CASSEWGHQIGAEQYF
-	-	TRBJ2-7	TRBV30	TGTGCCCGGACCGATTACGACAGGCAGTACTTC	CARTDYDRQYF
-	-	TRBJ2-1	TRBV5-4	TGTGCCAGCAGCCCCCTTGAAGGGGGCAATGAGCAGTTCTTC	CASSPLEGGNEQFF
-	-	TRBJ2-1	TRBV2	TGTGCCAGCAGTGAAAGGCGGGGGCCTTTGAATGAGCAGTTCTTC	CASSERRGPLNEQFF
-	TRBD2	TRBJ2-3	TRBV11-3	TGTGCCAGCAGCTTAGAGCCCACAGGGACTAGCGGTCCGGATACGCAGTATTTT	CASSLEPTGTSGPDTQYF